This record covers a single TCR beta chain. The antigen is not known. The J segment lost 6 bases and the V segment lost 2 bases, leaving 12 bases of the junction unmatched. This CDR3 region has 16 residues. Germline CDR1 and CDR2: SGHTA and FQGNSA. This entry belongs to a study of cytomegalovirus exposure and HLA in healthy donors. General study results and limits: Prediction of most subjects' HLA-A and HLA-B alleles by TCR beta sequences was reportedly accurate.

The PCR employed 60 Vbeta primers together with 13 Jbeta primers. Sequencing used immunoSEQ multiplex PCR; TCRdb keeps in-frame clones, though not all of them. Seen here are under 200,000 clones, around 68% observed once, and the top ten hold approximately 1.3%. V is TRBV7-2 and J is TRBJ1-1; the match to TRBD1 covers 7 bases. Sequenced input: PBMCs. The clonotype comes from a man aged 50 to 60 in good health and CMV-seronegative. CDR3 in amino acids: CASSLRATGAWAEAFF. CDR3 bases: TGTGCCAGCAGCTTACGGGCCACAGGGGCTTGGGCTGAAGCTTTCTTT.